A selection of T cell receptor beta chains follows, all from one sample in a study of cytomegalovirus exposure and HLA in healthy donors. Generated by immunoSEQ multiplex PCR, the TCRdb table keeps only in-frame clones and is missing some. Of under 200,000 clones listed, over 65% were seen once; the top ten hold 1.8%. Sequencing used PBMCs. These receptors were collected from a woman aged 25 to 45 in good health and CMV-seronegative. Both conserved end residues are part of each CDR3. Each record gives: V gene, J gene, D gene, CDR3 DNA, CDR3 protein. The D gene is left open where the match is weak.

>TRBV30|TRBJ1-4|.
TGTGCCTGGAGTTGGGCTCAGGGTAATGAAAAACTGTTTTTT
CAWSWAQGNEKLFF
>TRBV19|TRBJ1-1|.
TGTGCCAGTACCATAGGAGGGTCAAACGCTTTCTTT
CASTIGGSNAFF
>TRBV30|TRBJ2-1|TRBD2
TGTGCCTGGAGGAAAAGCGGGAGGGCCTCCAATGAGCAGTTCTTC
CAWRKSGRASNEQFF
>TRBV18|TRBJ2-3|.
TGTGCCAGCTCACCAACAGCCCTGGTTACCTCTAGCACAGATACGCAGTATTTT
CASSPTALVTSSTDTQYF
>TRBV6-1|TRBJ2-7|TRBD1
TGTGCCAGCAGGAAACAGGGGGCCTCTACCGAGCAGTACTTC
CASRKQGASTEQYF
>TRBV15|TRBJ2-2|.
TGTGCCACCAGCAGAGATCCTCTCGGGGAGCTGTTTTTT
CATSRDPLGELFF
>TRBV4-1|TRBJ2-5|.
TGCGCCAGCAGCCAAGGAGTTAGCCGGCAAGAGACCCAGTACTTC
CASSQGVSRQETQYF
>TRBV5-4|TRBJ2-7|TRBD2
TGTGCCAGCAGCTTAGCGGGGGTCTACGAGCAGTACTTC
CASSLAGVYEQYF
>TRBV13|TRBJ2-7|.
TGTGCCAGCAGCTTAAACACCTACGAGCAGTACTTC
CASSLNTYEQYF
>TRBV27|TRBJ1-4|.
TGTGCCAGCAGGCGCGCAGGGCACGGTAATGAAAAACTGTTTTTT
CASRRAGHGNEKLFF
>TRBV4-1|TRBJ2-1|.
TGCGCCAGCAGAAGGGGTTACAATGAGCAGTTCTTC
CASRRGYNEQFF
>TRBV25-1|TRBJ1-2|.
TGTGCCAGCAGTGAAAGGTTACGGGGTGCCGAGGGCTACACCTTC
CASSERLRGAEGYTF
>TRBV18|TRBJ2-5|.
TGTGCCAGCTCACCCAGGGGGGAAGAGACCCAGTACTTC
CASSPRGEETQYF
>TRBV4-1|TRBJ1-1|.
TGCGCCAGCAGCCAAGTAGGACAGATGAACACTGAAGCTTTCTTT
CASSQVGQMNTEAFF
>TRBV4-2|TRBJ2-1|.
TGTGCCAGCAGCCAAGACGGGGACGGGAGCGGAGGAAATGAGCAGTTCTTC
CASSQDGDGSGGNEQFF
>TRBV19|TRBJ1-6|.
TGTGCCAGTACCCCGGGTGAGAGGGCGAATTCACCCCTCCACTTT
CASTPGERANSPLHF